These T cell receptor beta chains were read from a single sample in a study of T cell changes during pregnancy in multiple sclerosis. Repertoires were generated with immunoSEQ multiplex PCR, while TCRdb's copy carries only in-frame clones and drops some. The table has around 44,000 clones, around 92% seen once; the top ten hold roughly 8.1%. Sequencing used CD8+ T cells from peripheral blood mononuclear cells, obtained in the third trimester of pregnancy. The receptors come from a female donor with multiple sclerosis, enrolled in a pregnancy study. Both conserved end residues are part of each CDR3. Fields, in order: J gene, D gene, V gene, CDR3 protein, CDR3 DNA. D genes are given only for firm matches.

>TRBJ2-7|.|TRBV7-8
CASSSSGTQSSYEQYF
TGTGCCAGCAGCTCCTCCGGGACTCAAAGCTCCTACGAGCAGTACTTC
>TRBJ2-7|.|TRBV20-1
CSAKDSEQYF
TGCAGTGCTAAGGACAGCGAGCAGTACTTC
>TRBJ2-7|TRBD1|TRBV7-2
CASSSPDRTPGEQYF
TGTGCCAGCAGCTCCCCGGACAGGACCCCCGGGGAGCAGTACTTC
>TRBJ1-2|.|TRBV5-1
CASWGHYGYTF
TGCGCCTCGTGGGGCCACTATGGCTACACCTTC
>TRBJ1-2|TRBD1|TRBV27
CASSPDPGTGNGVNYGYTF
TGTGCCAGCAGTCCAGATCCCGGGACAGGGAATGGAGTTAACTATGGCTACACCTTC
>TRBJ2-1|.|TRBV19
CASSIGYSSYNEQFF
TGTGCCAGTAGTATCGGGTATAGCTCCTACAATGAGCAGTTCTTC
>TRBJ2-3|.|TRBV19
CASSTDPGEMDTQYF
TGTGCCAGTAGTACCGATCCGGGAGAAATGGATACGCAGTATTTT
>TRBJ2-1|TRBD2|TRBV19
CASSIGGGGPSNEQFF
TGTGCCAGTAGTATTGGTGGGGGAGGGCCGAGCAATGAGCAGTTCTTC
>TRBJ2-7|TRBD2|TRBV25-1
CPISGRISYEQYF
TGCCCAATCAGCGGGAGGATATCCTACGAGCAGTACTTC
>TRBJ1-4|.|TRBV27
CASRPLGGNEKLFF
TGTGCCAGCAGACCTCTCGGGGGTAATGAAAAACTGTTTTTT
>TRBJ2-7|.|TRBV6-5
CASSIQYPYEQYF
TGTGCCAGCAGTATACAGTACCCCTACGAGCAGTACTTC
>TRBJ2-7|TRBD2|TRBV6-5
CASSSTSGNVYEQYF
TGTGCCAGCAGCTCCACTAGCGGGAACGTCTACGAGCAGTACTTC
>TRBJ2-6|.|TRBV5-4
CASSPGHNSGANVLTF
TGTGCCAGCAGCCCGGGACACAACTCTGGGGCCAACGTCCTGACTTTC
>TRBJ2-3|TRBD1|TRBV4-2
CASSQDRTGEIGRF
TGTGCCAGCAGCCAAGACCGGACAGGGGAAATCGGTCGGTTT
>TRBJ1-3|.|TRBV2
CASSQGVGNTIYF
TGTGCCAGCAGCCAAGGGGTTGGAAACACCATATATTTT
>TRBJ2-7|.|TRBV5-5
CASSLEQGVVREQYF
TGTGCCAGCAGCTTGGAGCAGGGCGTCGTGAGGGAGCAGTACTTC
>TRBJ2-1|.|TRBV4-3
CASGTRGSYNEQFF
TGCGCCAGCGGCACTAGAGGCTCCTACAATGAGCAGTTCTTC
>TRBJ2-7|TRBD2|TRBV19
CASRNSGSYEQYF
TGTGCCAGTAGGAATAGCGGGAGCTACGAGCAGTACTTC
>TRBJ1-5|.|TRBV28
CASSYHATLVSNQPQHF
TGTGCCAGCAGCTATCACGCAACCCTAGTGAGCAATCAGCCCCAGCATTTT
>TRBJ2-5|TRBD2|TRBV2
CASSEAGLAGSSETQYF
TGTGCCAGCAGTGAAGCCGGACTAGCGGGATCTTCAGAGACCCAGTACTTC
>TRBJ2-7|.|TRBV6-1
CASSREEKTEQYF
TGTGCCTCGTCGAGGGAGGAGAAAACGGAGCAGTACTTC
>TRBJ2-7|TRBD1|TRBV6-6
CASSYSGQGKYEQYF
TGTGCCAGCAGTTACTCGGGACAGGGTAAATACGAGCAGTACTTC
>TRBJ2-7|.|TRBV11-2
CASSSTGLPPSYEQYF
TGTGCCAGCAGCTCGACGGGACTCCCCCCCTCCTACGAGCAGTACTTC
>TRBJ2-1|.|TRBV6-4
CASSETQRPNNEQFF
TGTGCCAGCAGTGAGACCCAGCGGCCCAACAATGAGCAGTTCTTC